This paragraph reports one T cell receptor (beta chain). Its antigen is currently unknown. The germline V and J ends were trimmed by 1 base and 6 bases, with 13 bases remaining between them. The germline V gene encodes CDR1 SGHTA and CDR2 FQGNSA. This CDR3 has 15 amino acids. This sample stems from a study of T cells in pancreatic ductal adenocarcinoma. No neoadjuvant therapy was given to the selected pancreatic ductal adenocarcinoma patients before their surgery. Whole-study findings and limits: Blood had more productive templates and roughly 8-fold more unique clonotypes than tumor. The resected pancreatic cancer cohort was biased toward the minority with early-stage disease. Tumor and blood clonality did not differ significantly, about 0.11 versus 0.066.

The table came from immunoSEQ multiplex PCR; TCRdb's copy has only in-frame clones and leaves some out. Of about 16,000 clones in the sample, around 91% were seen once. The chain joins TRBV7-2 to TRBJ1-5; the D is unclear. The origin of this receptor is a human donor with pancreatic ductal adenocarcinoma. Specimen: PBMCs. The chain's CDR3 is CASSLEINPGQPQHF. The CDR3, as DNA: TGTGCCAGCAGCTTAGAGATCAATCCGGGTCAGCCCCAGCATTTT. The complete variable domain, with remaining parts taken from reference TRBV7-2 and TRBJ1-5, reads GAGVSQSPSNKVTEKGKDVELRCDPISGHTALYWYRQSLGQGLEFLIYFQGNSAPDKSGLPSDRFSAERTGGSVSTLTIQRTQQEDSAVYLCASSLEINPGQPQHFGDGTRLSIL.